This is a list of T cell receptor beta chains from one sample in a study of identical twins. TCRdb recomputed calls from the 5' RACE reads with MiXCR, one row per CDR3 protein. The sample gives 690,000 or so distinct CDR3 sequences, approximately 9% of which show up once; around 0.95% is in the top ten. These data were likewise used in another study, on yellow fever vaccine responses in identical twins.

The sequencing input was PBMCs. These TCRs come from a woman aged 18-35 years in good health. CDR3s include the opening cysteine and the closing phenylalanine or tryptophan.

j_call v_call cdr3_aa
TRBJ2-5 TRBV7-6 CASSLVLAGEETQYF
TRBJ2-7 TRBV20-1 CSARDGVEGTYEQYF
TRBJ2-3 TRBV5-1 CASSPDSGGAGDTQYF
TRBJ2-7 TRBV7-2 CASSLVGQGGSYEQYF
TRBJ2-7 TRBV5-1 CASSPEGQGGTYEQYF
TRBJ2-1 TRBV7-2 CASTSVWGGSYNEQFF
TRBJ2-7 TRBV20-1 CSARALRDLSYEQYF
TRBJ2-7 TRBV15 CATSRVDGRAPYEQYF
TRBJ2-3 TRBV29-1 CSVDRQRTDTQYF
TRBJ2-2 TRBV4-3 CASSQVEEREDTGELFF
TRBJ2-3 TRBV6-1 CASRSPGLARGDTQYF
TRBJ2-7 TRBV27 CASSLSVEGYEQYF
TRBJ2-3 TRBV10-3 CAISPGGGATDTQYF
TRBJ2-1 TRBV6-1 CASSPERAGGLNEQFF
TRBJ2-7 TRBV7-6 CASSLSEIVSYEQYF
TRBJ2-3 TRBV5-5 CASSLVFRDLGDTQYF
TRBJ1-1 TRBV20-1 CSARPGGQRLNTEAFF
TRBJ1-3 TRBV6-5 CASSYRTDSGNTIYF
TRBJ2-1 TRBV12-3/TRBV12-4 CASSWGDEQFF
TRBJ2-7 TRBV27 CASSLFQGGNYEQYF
TRBJ2-3 TRBV7-2 CASSLILASGTDTQYF
TRBJ2-1 TRBV29-1 CSVAAGYNEQFF
TRBJ2-3 TRBV4-3 CASSQVILSASGATDTQYF
TRBJ2-7 TRBV7-2 CASRVGLAGEQYF
TRBJ2-1 TRBV7-2 CASSLTGTGSLYNEQFF
TRBJ2-2 TRBV5-1 CASSLASGALGTGELLF
TRBJ2-7 TRBV12-3/TRBV12-4 CASSLPPAGGGLEQYF
TRBJ2-1 TRBV5-1 CASSLDGVWEDEQFF
TRBJ2-7 TRBV6-2/TRBV6-3 CATGDFAYEQYF
TRBJ2-7 TRBV14 CASSQERTSYEQYF
TRBJ2-5 TRBV11-3 CASSLVFRGFVVAEGDQETQYF
TRBJ2-7 TRBV6-1 CASSRGGLDEQYF
TRBJ2-7 TRBV5-1 CASSARQAYEQYF